The rows below give T cell receptor beta chains drawn from one sample of a study of blood T cell repertoires in COVID-19. Sequencing was performed with immunoSEQ multiplex PCR; in TCRdb, only in-frame clones are kept and a portion is missing. The repertoire holds tens of thousands of clones, with 91% as singletons. Sequencing input: peripheral blood. The receptors come from a human donor with active COVID-19. The donor label of this sample is uncertain. Each CDR3 is given with its conserved first and last residue. The order of the fields is V gene, D gene, J gene, clone size, CDR3 protein, CDR3 DNA. D genes are given only for firm matches. Clone size is stated in some rows and not others, as once, few, many or a class when expanded.

TRBV2	TRBD1	TRBJ1-5	NA	CASRADRPQPQHF	TGTGCCAGCAGGGCGGACAGGCCGCAGCCCCAGCATTTT
TRBV6-5	TRBD2	TRBJ2-1	NA	CASSYSTSGRSGEQFF	TGTGCCAGCAGTTACTCGACTAGCGGGAGGTCGGGGGAGCAGTTCTTC
TRBV28	TRBD1	TRBJ1-3	NA	CASSPGGQGSGNTIYF	TGTGCCAGCAGTCCAGGGGGACAGGGCTCTGGAAACACCATATATTTT
TRBV10-3	NA	TRBJ1-1	NA	CAISEGGARGSEAFF	TGTGCCATCAGTGAGGGGGGGGCGCGGGGCTCTGAAGCTTTCTTT
TRBV27	TRBD1	TRBJ1-1	NA	CASSPAEGALIYTEAFF	TGTGCCAGCAGTCCCGCCGAGGGGGCGTTAATATACACTGAAGCTTTCTTT
TRBV7-9	NA	TRBJ1-2	NA	CASSSSEGGVYGYTF	TGTGCCAGCAGCTCGTCCGAGGGAGGGGTCTATGGCTACACCTTC
TRBV27	TRBD2	TRBJ2-1	NA	CASSLVTSGGYNEQFF	TGTGCCAGCAGTTTAGTCACTAGCGGGGGATACAATGAGCAGTTCTTC
TRBV6-5	TRBD1	TRBJ1-3	NA	CASSYGTGSSGNTIYF	TGTGCCAGCAGTTACGGGACAGGTAGCTCTGGAAACACCATATATTTT
TRBV28	TRBD2	TRBJ2-1	NA	CASSLAASGEQFF	TGTGCCAGCAGTTTAGCGGCTAGCGGTGAGCAGTTCTTC
TRBV4-3	NA	TRBJ1-1	few	CASSQDRFGTEAFF	TGCGCCAGCAGCCAAGACAGGTTTGGCACTGAAGCTTTCTTT
TRBV28	TRBD1	TRBJ2-7	once	CASSQKQGANYEQYF	TGTGCCAGCAGTCAAAAACAGGGGGCCAACTACGAGCAGTACTTC
TRBV11-3	TRBD1	TRBJ2-5	NA	CASSMGTARETQYF	TGTGCCAGCAGCATGGGGACAGCGAGGGAGACCCAGTACTTC
TRBV11-2	NA	TRBJ2-7	NA	CASSLGPGMREQYF	TGTGCCAGCAGCTTAGGACCAGGGATGAGGGAGCAGTACTTC